The TCR beta chain under discussion was sequenced for a study of T cells in localized non-small cell lung cancer. Profiled with immunoSEQ multiplex PCR; TCRdb holds only in-frame clones, not every one. This sample carries 25,000 to 35,000 clones, roughly 90% of them seen once, and the ten largest clones take 2% to 2.5%. Trimming left V 5 bases short and J 7 bases short, with 14 bases between. The CDR3 consists of 13 residues. In germline, CDR1 is SGHVS, CDR2 FNYEAQ. The sequence was obtained from a female donor over 55 with stage I lung adenocarcinoma. The gene calls are TRBV7-6 and TRBJ1-1, with a tentative D call TRBD1 (5 bases). This specimen consisted of peripheral blood, obtained before any cancer treatment. CDR3 DNA: TGTGCCAGCAGCCCAAGTCTTGGGGGTGAAGCTTTCTTT. Translated, it gives CASSPSLGGEAFF.